A selection of T cell receptor beta chains follows, all from one sample in a study of blood T cell repertoires in COVID-19. Repertoires were generated with immunoSEQ multiplex PCR, while TCRdb's copy carries only in-frame clones and drops some. The data show roughly 430,000 clones, around 90% seen once. Sequenced input: PBMCs or T cells enriched from blood (not recorded which). The receptor set was obtained from a woman between 35 and 50 years old with acute COVID-19. Each CDR3 is given with its conserved first and last residue. D genes are given only for firm matches. Not all rows give a size; the values are once, few, many and, for expanded clones, a class.

>TRBV15|.|TRBD1|TRBJ1-5
TGTGCCACCAGCAGATCCGGACAGGGGGCGAGCATCAATCAGCCCCAGCATTTT
CATSRSGQGASINQPQHF
>TRBV2|.|.|TRBJ2-7
TGTGCCAGCAGTGAGCTCGGAGGGGACGAGCAGTACTTC
CASSELGGDEQYF
>TRBV5-4|.|.|TRBJ1-2
TGTGCCAGCACGGGGAGCGACTATGGCTACACCTTC
CASTGSDYGYTF
>TRBV5-8|.|.|TRBJ1-5
TGTGCCAGCAGACCTAGGGCGGGTCAGCCCCAGCATTTT
CASRPRAGQPQHF
>TRBV14|.|TRBD1|TRBJ1-2
TGTGCCAGCAGCCAAACAGCGGGACAGGGGCGAGGTGTCTATGGCTACACCTTC
CASSQTAGQGRGVYGYTF
>TRBV11-3|.|.|TRBJ1-2
TGTGCCAGCAGCCACGGACTGCATGGCTACACCTTC
CASSHGLHGYTF
>TRBV18|.|TRBD1|TRBJ2-7
TGTGCCAGCTCACCCTACCCAACAGGGGGTGCCTCCTACGAGCAGTACTTC
CASSPYPTGGASYEQYF
>TRBV19|once|.|TRBJ2-3
TGTGCCAGTAACGTCGGGGATACAGATACGCAGTATTTT
CASNVGDTDTQYF
>TRBV4-1|.|.|TRBJ2-7
TGCGCCAGCAGCCAAGACGCACATCGGACAACCTACGAGCAGTACTTC
CASSQDAHRTTYEQYF
>TRBV29-1|.|.|TRBJ1-4
TGCAGCGTTGGAACGGAGGGACGAGAAAAACTGTTTTTT
CSVGTEGREKLFF
>TRBV20-1|few|.|TRBJ2-7
TGCAGTGCTATGAGTAGCTACGAGCAGTACTTC
CSAMSSYEQYF
>TRBV21-1|.|.|TRBJ1-5
TGTGCCAGCAGCAATGGGACAGGGGGCGGTCAGCCCCAGCATTTT
CASSNGTGGGQPQHF
>TRBV20-1|.|.|TRBJ1-3
TGCAGTGCTAGTGGACGCGAGGAAAACACCATATATTTT
CSASGREENTIYF
>TRBV6-2/TRBV6-3|.|.|TRBJ1-5
TGTGCCAGCAGCAGGAGTGCCAATCAGCCCCAGCATTTT
CASSRSANQPQHF
>TRBV30|.|TRBD1|TRBJ1-1
TGTGCCTGGAGTCGCCGGGACAGGGGAACGGAAGCTTTCTTT
CAWSRRDRGTEAFF
>TRBV27|.|.|TRBJ2-7
TGTGCCAGCAGTCCCGGGTCGGCGGGGCCCTCTGACGAGCAGTACTTC
CASSPGSAGPSDEQYF
>TRBV6-5|.|TRBD1|TRBJ1-1
TGTGCCAGCAGTTTTCAACAAGGGGGCGCGAACACTGAAGCTTTCTTT
CASSFQQGGANTEAFF
>TRBV24-1|few|.|TRBJ2-3
TGTGCCACCAGTGATTCTGACAGGGAGGTCGTCCGTGGCACAGATACGCAGTATTTT
CATSDSDREVVRGTDTQYF
>TRBV29-1|once|.|TRBJ2-4
TGCAGCGTTGAGGGACTCGTGGGCAACATTCAGTACTTC
CSVEGLVGNIQYF
>TRBV5-1|.|TRBD1|TRBJ1-1
TGCGCCAGCAGCAAGGGACAGGGGGGGACTGAAGCTTTCTTT
CASSKGQGGTEAFF
>TRBV2|.|.|TRBJ1-5
TGTGCCAGCAGTAGAGCGGTAGGCAATCAGCCCCAGCATTTT
CASSRAVGNQPQHF
>TRBV5-4|.|.|TRBJ2-2
TGTGCCAGCAGTTTCAGGGGTGGGACCGGGGAGCTGTTTTTT
CASSFRGGTGELFF
>TRBV2|.|TRBD1|TRBJ2-2
TGTGCCAGCAGTGAGCGACAGGGGACGAACACCGGGGAGCTGTTTTTT
CASSERQGTNTGELFF
>TRBV19|.|TRBD2|TRBJ2-2
TGTGCCAGTACCCGACTAGCGGGGGAGACCGGGGAGCTGTTTTTT
CASTRLAGETGELFF
>TRBV18|.|.|TRBJ2-2
TGTGCCAGCTCGTCAACAGGGAGGGACACCGGGGAGCTGTTTTTT
CASSSTGRDTGELFF
>TRBV2|.|.|TRBJ1-2
TGTGCCAGCAGTGAAGCGTTAGGTAGGGGTGATGGCTACACCTTC
CASSEALGRGDGYTF
>TRBV7-2|.|TRBD2|TRBJ2-5
TGTGCCAGCAGTCCCGGGACTAGCGGGGGGGAAGAGACCCAGTACTTC
CASSPGTSGGEETQYF
>TRBV9|.|.|TRBJ2-2
TGTGCCAGCAGCGTAGGGGTCCAGGGGCGGACGAACACCGGGGAGCTGTTTTTT
CASSVGVQGRTNTGELFF
>TRBV12-3/TRBV12-4|few|TRBD1|TRBJ1-6
TGTGCCAGCAGTAGGACAGGGACGCCCCTCCACTTT
CASSRTGTPLHF
>TRBV3-1/TRBV3-2|.|.|TRBJ2-3
TGTGCCAGCAGCCGAGGGACAGATACGCAGTATTTT
CASSRGTDTQYF
>TRBV18|.|.|TRBJ1-6
TGTGCCAGCTCACCACGTTCCTTAGTTTCCCATGATTCACCCCTCCACTTT
CASSPRSLVSHDSPLHF
>TRBV5-1|.|.|TRBJ1-6
TGCGCCAGCAGCTTGTCTGAACAGGGTAATTCACCCCTCCACTTT
CASSLSEQGNSPLHF
>TRBV15|.|.|TRBJ1-2
TGTGCCACCAGCAAAGGGGGTGATGGCTATGGCTACACCTTC
CATSKGGDGYGYTF
>TRBV7-9|once|.|TRBJ2-2
TGTGCCAGCAGCTTAGGTGTGGCGGGGGCTAACACCGGGGAGCTGTTTTTT
CASSLGVAGANTGELFF
>TRBV18|.|.|TRBJ2-5
TGTGCCAGCTCAGCCGACAGGTTGGAGACCCAGTACTTC
CASSADRLETQYF
>TRBV4-1|.|TRBD2|TRBJ2-5
TGCGCCAGCAGCCAGGGGGGACTAGGAAAAGAGACCCAGTACTTC
CASSQGGLGKETQYF
>TRBV18|.|.|TRBJ1-1
TGTGCCAGCTCACCGGAGGGGATGAACACTGAAGCTTTCTTT
CASSPEGMNTEAFF
>TRBV29-1|.|TRBD1|TRBJ2-5
TGCAGCGTTGTCGGGCAGGGGGAAGAGACCCAGTACTTC
CSVVGQGEETQYF
>TRBV3-1/TRBV3-2|once|.|TRBJ1-5
TGTGCCAGCAGCCAAAAACGGGAGCATCAGCCCCAGCATTTT
CASSQKREHQPQHF
>TRBV4-1|.|TRBD1|TRBJ1-2
TGCGCCAGCAGCCAAGAATCCGGGACAGCCTATGGCTACACCTTC
CASSQESGTAYGYTF
>TRBV11-2|.|TRBD1|TRBJ2-5
TGTGCCAGCAGCTCTCACCCGACAGGGGCAGGGGAGACCCAGTACTTC
CASSSHPTGAGETQYF
>TRBV29-1|.|TRBD2|TRBJ2-1
TGCAGCGTTGTCACCTTTACTGGGCTAGCGGGGGGGGTCTCCTACAATGAGCAGTTCTTC
CSVVTFTGLAGGVSYNEQFF